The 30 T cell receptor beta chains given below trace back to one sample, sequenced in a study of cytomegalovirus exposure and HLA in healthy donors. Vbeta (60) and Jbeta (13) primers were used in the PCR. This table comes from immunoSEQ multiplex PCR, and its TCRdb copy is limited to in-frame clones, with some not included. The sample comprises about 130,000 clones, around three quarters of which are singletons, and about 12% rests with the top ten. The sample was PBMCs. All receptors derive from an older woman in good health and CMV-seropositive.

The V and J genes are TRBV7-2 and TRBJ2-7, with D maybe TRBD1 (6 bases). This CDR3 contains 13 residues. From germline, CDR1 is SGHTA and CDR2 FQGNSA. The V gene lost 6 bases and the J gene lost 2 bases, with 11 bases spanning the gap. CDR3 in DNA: TGTGCCAGCAGTCAAGGGGGACCCTACGAGCAGTACTTC. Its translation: CASSQGGPYEQYF.

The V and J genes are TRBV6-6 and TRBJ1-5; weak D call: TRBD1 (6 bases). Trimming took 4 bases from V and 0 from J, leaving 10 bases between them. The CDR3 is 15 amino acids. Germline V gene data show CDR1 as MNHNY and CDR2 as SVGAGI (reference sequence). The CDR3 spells CASSFKGDSNQPQHF. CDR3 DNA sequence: TGTGCCAGCAGTTTTAAGGGGGATAGCAATCAGCCCCAGCATTTT.

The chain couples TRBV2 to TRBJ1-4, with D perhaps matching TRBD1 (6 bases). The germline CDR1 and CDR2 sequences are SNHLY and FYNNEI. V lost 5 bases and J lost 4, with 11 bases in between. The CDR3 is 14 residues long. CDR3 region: CASSSQGVNEKLFF. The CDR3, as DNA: TGTGCCAGCAGTTCACAGGGTGTTAATGAAAAACTGTTTTTT.

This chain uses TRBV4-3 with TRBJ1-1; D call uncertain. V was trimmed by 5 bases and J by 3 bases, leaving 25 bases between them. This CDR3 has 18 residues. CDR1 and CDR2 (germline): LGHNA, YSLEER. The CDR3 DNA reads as TGCGCCAGCAGCGACAAGACCCGGGGTGGGTTTCCAGACACTGAAGCTTTCTTT. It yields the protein CASSDKTRGGFPDTEAFF.

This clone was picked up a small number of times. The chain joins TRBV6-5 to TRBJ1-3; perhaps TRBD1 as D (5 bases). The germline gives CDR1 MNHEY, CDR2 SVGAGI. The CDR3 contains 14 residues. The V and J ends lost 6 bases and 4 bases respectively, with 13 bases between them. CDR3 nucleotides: TGTGCCAGCAGAACCGGGACTGTCGGAAACACCATATATTTT. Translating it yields CASRTGTVGNTIYF.

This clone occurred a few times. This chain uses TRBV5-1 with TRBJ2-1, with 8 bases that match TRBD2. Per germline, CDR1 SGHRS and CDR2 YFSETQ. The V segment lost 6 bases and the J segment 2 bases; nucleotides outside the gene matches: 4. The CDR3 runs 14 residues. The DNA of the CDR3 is TGCGCCAGCACTTCGGGGGGGCCCTACAATGAGCAGTTCTTC. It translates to CASTSGGPYNEQFF.

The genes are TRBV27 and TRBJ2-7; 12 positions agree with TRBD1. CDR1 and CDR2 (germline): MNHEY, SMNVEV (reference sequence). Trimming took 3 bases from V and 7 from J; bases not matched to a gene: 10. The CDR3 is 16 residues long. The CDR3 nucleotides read TGTGCCAGCAGTTTTGGCCCGGGACAGGGGGCTCGGGAGCAGTACTTC. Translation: CASSFGPGQGAREQYF.

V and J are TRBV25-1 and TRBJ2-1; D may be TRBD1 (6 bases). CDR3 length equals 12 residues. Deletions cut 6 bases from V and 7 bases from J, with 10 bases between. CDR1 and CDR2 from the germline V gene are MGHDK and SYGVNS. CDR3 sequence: CASRRQVNEQFF. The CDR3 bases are TGTGCCAGCAGGAGACAGGTTAATGAGCAGTTCTTC.

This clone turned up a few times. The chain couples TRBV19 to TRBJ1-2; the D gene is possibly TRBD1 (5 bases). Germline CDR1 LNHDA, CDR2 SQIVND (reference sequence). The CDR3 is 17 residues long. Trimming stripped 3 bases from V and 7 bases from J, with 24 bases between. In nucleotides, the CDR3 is TGTGCCAGTAGTATCTTTGGAGGGGCCCCCTACTTCAGTGGCTACACCTTC. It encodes CASSIFGGAPYFSGYTF.

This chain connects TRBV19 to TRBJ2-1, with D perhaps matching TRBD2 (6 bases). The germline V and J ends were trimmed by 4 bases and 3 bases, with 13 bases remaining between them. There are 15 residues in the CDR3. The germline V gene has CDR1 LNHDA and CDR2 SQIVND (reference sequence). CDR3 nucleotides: TGTGCCAGTAGTAGTTCTCGGGGACTCTACAATGAGCAGTTCTTC. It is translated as CASSSSRGLYNEQFF.

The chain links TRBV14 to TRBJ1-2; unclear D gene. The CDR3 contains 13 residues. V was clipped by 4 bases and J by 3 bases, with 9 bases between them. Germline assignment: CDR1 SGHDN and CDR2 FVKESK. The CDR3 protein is CASSLDLDYGYTF. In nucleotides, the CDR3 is TGTGCCAGCAGCCTAGACCTAGACTATGGCTACACCTTC.

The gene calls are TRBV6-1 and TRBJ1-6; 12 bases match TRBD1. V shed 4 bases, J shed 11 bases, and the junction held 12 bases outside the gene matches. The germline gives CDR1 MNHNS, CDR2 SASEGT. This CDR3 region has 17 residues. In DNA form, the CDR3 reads TGTGCCAGCAGTGCACTGGCCGGGACAGGGGGCCGTGCACCCCTCCACTTT. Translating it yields CASSALAGTGGRAPLHF.

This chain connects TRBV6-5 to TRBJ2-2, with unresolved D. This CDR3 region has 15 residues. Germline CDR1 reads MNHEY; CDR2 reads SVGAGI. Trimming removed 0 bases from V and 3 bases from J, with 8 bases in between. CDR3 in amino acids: CASSYSKTDTGELFF. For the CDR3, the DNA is TGTGCCAGCAGTTACTCTAAAACAGACACCGGGGAGCTGTTTTTT.

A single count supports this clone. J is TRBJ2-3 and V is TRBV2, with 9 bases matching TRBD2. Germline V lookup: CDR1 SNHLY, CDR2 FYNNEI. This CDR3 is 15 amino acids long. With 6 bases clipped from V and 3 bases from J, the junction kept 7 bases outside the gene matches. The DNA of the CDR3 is TGTGCCAGCAGCCTCAGCGGGGGGTTGACAGATACGCAGTATTTT. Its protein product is CASSLSGGLTDTQYF.

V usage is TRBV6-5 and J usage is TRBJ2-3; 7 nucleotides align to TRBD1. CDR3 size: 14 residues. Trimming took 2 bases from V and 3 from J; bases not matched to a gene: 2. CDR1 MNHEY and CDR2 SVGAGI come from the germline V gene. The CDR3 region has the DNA TGTGCCAGCAGTTACGCACAGGGGACAGATACGCAGTATTTT. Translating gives CASSYAQGTDTQYF.

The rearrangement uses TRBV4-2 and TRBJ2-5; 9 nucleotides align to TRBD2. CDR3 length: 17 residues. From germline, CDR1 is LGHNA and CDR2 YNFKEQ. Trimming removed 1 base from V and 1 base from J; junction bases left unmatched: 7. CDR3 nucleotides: TGTGCCAGCAGCCAAGCTCTAGCGGGAACCCCCCAAGAGACCCAGTACTTC. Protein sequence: CASSQALAGTPQETQYF.

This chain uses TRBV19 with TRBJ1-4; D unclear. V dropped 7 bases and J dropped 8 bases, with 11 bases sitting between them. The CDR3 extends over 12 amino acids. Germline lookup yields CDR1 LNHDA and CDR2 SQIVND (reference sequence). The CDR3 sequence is CASTVSGEKLFF. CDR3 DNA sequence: TGTGCCAGTACCGTCTCTGGCGAAAAACTGTTTTTT.

CDR3: CASSEAGTAFYGYTF. The CDR3 nucleotides are TGTGCCAGCAGTGAAGCCGGGACAGCGTTTTATGGCTACACCTTC. J is TRBJ1-2 and V is TRBV6-1; 7 nucleotides agree with TRBD1. The germline V gene encodes CDR1 MNHNS and CDR2 SASEGT. V dropped 0 bases and J dropped 5; count of bases not matched to a gene: 6. The CDR3 has 15 amino acids.

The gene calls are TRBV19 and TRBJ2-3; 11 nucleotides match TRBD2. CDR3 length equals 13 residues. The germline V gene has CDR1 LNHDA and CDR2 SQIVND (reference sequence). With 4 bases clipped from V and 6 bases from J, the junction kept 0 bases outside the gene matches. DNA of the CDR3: TGTGCCAGTAGTACTAGCGGGAGGGATACGCAGTATTTT. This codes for CASSTSGRDTQYF.

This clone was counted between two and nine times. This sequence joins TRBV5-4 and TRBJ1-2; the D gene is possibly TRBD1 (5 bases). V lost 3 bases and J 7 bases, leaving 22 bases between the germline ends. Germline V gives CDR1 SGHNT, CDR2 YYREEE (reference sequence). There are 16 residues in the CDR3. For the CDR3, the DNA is TGTGCCAGCAGCTCAGGATCAGGGAGGCTTGTAAGTGGCTACACCTTC. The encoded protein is CASSSGSGRLVSGYTF. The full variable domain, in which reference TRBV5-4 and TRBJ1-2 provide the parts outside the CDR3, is ETGVTQSPTHLIKTRGQQVTLRCSSQSGHNTVSWYQQALGQGPQFIFQYYREEENGRGNFPPRFSGLQFPNYSSELNVNALELDDSALYLCASSSGSGRLVSGYTFGSGTRLTVV.

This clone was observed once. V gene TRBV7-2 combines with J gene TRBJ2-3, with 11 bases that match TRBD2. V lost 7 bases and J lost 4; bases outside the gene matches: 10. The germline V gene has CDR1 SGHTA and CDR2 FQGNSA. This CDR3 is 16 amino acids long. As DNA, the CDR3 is TGTGCCAGCACCCTGGGGCTAGCGGGGGGCTCAGATACGCAGTATTTT. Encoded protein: CASTLGLAGGSDTQYF.

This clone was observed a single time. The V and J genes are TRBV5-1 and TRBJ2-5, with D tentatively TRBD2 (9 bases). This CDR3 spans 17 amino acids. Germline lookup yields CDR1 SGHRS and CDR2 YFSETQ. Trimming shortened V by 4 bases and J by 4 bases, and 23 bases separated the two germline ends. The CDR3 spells CASSRLQGAGGIETQYF. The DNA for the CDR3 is TGCGCCAGCAGCAGACTTCAGGGGGCGGGAGGGATAGAGACCCAGTACTTC.

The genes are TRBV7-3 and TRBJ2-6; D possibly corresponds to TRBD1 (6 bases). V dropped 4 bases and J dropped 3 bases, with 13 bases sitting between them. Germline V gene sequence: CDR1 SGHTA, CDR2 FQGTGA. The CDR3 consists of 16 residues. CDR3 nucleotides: TGTGCCAGCAGCTCCACAGGGCCGGTTGGGGCCAACGTCCTGACTTTC. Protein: CASSSTGPVGANVLTF.

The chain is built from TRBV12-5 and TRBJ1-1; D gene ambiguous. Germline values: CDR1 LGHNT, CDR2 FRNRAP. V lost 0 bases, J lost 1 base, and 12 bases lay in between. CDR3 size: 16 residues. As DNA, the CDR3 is TGTGCTAGTGGTTTGGTACTGTACAGAAAGAACACTGAAGCTTTCTTT. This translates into CASGLVLYRKNTEAFF.

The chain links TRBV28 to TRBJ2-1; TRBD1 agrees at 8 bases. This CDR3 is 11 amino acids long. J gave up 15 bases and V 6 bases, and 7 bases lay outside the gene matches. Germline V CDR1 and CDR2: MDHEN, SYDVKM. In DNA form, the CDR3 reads TGTGCCAGCAGCCCGGGACAGGTCCGGTTCTTC. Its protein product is CASSPGQVRFF. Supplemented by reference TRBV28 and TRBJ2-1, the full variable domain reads DVKVTQSSRYLVKRTGEKVFLECVQDMDHENMFWYRQDPGLGLRLIYFSYDVKMKEKGDIPEGYSVSREKKERFSLILESASTNQTSMYLCASSPGQVRFFGPGTRLTVL.

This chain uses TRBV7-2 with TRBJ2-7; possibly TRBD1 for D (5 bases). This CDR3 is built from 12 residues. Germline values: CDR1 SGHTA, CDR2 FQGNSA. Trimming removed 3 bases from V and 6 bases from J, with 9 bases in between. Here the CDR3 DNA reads TGTGCCAGCAGCTTCCCCCAGGGCGAGCAGTACTTC. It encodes CASSFPQGEQYF.

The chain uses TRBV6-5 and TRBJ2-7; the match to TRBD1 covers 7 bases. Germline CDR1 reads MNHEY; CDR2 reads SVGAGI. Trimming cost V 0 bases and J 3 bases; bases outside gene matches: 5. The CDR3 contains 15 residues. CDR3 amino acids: CASSYSRQGRYEQYF. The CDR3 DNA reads TGTGCCAGCAGTTACTCCCGACAGGGCCGCTACGAGCAGTACTTC.

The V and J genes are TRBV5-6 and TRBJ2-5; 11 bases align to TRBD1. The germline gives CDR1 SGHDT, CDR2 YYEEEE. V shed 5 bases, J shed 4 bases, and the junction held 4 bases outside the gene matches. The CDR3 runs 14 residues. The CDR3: CASRRTGGLETQYF. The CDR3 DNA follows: TGTGCCAGCAGGCGGACAGGGGGCCTAGAGACCCAGTACTTC.

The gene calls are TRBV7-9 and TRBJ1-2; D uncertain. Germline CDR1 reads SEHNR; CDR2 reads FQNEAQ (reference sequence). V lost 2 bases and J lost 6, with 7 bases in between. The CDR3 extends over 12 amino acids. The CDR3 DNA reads TGTGCCAGCAGCTTAACGGGTGATGGCTACACCTTC. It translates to CASSLTGDGYTF.

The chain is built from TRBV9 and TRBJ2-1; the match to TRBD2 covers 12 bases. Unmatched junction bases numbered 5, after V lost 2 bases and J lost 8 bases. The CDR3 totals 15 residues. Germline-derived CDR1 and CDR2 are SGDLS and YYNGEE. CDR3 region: CASSVGLAGRDEQFF. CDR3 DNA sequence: TGTGCCAGCAGCGTCGGACTAGCGGGAAGAGATGAGCAGTTCTTC.